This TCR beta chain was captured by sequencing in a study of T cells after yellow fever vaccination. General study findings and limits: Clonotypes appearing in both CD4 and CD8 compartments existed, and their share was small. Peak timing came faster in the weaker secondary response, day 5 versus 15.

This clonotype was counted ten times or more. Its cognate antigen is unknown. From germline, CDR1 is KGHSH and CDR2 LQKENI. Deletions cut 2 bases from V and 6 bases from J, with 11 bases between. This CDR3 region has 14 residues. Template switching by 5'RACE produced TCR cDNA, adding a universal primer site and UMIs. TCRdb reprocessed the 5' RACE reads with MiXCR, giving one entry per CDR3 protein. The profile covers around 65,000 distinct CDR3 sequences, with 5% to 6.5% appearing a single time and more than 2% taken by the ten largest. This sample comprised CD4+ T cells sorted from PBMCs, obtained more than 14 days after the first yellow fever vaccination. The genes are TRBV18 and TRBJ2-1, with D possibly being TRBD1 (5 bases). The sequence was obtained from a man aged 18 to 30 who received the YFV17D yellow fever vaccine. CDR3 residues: CASSPSQGVNEQFF. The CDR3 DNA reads TGTGCCAGCTCACCATCACAAGGGGTCAATGAGCAGTTCTTC.